This T cell receptor (beta chain) was recorded in a study of OX40 agonist ivuxolimab in advanced cancers. Overall study context: Patients were treated with intravenous ivuxolimab, dosed at 0.01 to 10 mg/kg and infused every 2 weeks. Partial responses, seen in three patients, involved one hepatocellular carcinoma and two cutaneous melanomas. Overall study findings and caveats: Among the lowest levels of clonal expansion were found in partial responders at 0.1-3.0 mg/kg.

Some clones are missing from TCRdb's copy, which holds only in-frame ones; the method was immunoSEQ multiplex PCR. The table includes about 23,000 clones, about 85% detected once. Germline V lookup: CDR1 SEHNR, CDR2 FQNEAQ (reference sequence). The CDR3 extends over 15 amino acids. The J segment lost 0 bases and the V segment lost 5 bases, leaving 5 bases of the junction unmatched. A remark on this clone: What it binds is not known.

The specimen was CD4+ or CD8+ T cells sorted from blood, collected in a trial of the OX40 agonist ivuxolimab. The clonotype was recovered from an adult with an advanced solid tumor such as melanoma, head and neck, liver or kidney cancer. This sequence joins TRBV7-9 and TRBJ1-1, with 8 bases fitting TRBD1. This chain's CDR3 is CASSPRDRLNTEAFF. Written as DNA, the CDR3 is TGTGCCAGCAGCCCACGGGACAGGCTGAACACTGAAGCTTTCTTT.